Here is one T cell receptor beta chain with its context. This sample was included in a study of blood T cell repertoires in COVID-19. Study background: The analysed material was cDNA or gDNA that came from T cells, B-cell-depleted T cells, or PBMCs.

Trimming took 0 bases from V and 1 from J, leaving 7 bases between them. Germline-derived CDR1 and CDR2 are MNHEY and SVGAGI. The length of the CDR3 is 14 residues. Here immunoSEQ multiplex PCR was the method, and the copy in TCRdb shows in-frame clones only, minus some. The sample shows 35,000 to 45,000 clones, 77% of them seen only once. The V and J genes are TRBV6-5 and TRBJ2-7, with D hard to call. The TCR comes from a woman aged 70-85 years with acute or convalescent COVID-19. The sequenced sample consisted of peripheral blood. CDR3 coding DNA: TGTGCCAGCAGTTACTCACTGCTATCCTACGAGCAGTACTTC. This translates into CASSYSLLSYEQYF.